The present T cell receptor beta chain was sequenced within a study of blood T cell repertoires in COVID-19. Study-level background: The origin of the acute and convalescent COVID-19 samples was the United States, Italy and Spain.

The participants were between about 18 and 100 years old and came from about two dozen US areas. Participants reported their clinical history, and cohort assignment relied on those reports. V lost 11 bases and J lost 0; bases outside the gene matches: 5. The length of the CDR3 is 15 residues. Germline CDR1 reads SNHLY; CDR2 reads FYNNEI. Data came from immunoSEQ multiplex PCR; TCRdb stores just in-frame clones and leaves some out. This sample has 350,000 to 400,000 clones, with approximately 90% found just once. This TCR was sampled from a man between 18 and 35 years old who had recovered from COVID-19. This chain connects TRBV2 to TRBJ2-6, with 9 nucleotides matching TRBD1. Sample: PBMCs or T cells enriched from blood (not recorded which). The CDR3 loop reads CALGQGHSGANVLTF. In DNA, the CDR3 is TGTGCCTTGGGACAGGGTCACTCTGGGGCCAACGTCCTGACTTTC.